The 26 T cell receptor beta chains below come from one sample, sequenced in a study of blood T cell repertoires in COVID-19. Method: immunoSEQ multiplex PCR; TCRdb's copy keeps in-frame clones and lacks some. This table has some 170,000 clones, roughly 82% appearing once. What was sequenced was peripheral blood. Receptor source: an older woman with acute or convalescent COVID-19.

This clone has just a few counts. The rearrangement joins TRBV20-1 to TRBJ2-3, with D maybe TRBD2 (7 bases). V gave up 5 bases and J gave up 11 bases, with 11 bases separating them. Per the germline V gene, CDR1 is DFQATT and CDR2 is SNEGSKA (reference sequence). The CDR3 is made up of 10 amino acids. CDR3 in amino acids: CSAARGRQYF. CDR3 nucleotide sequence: TGCAGTGCTGCGCGGGGGCGGCAGTATTTT.

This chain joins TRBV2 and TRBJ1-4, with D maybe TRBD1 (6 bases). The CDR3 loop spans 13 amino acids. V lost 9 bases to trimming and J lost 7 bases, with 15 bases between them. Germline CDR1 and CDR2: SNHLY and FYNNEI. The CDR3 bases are TGTGCCAGTTCTACAGGGTTGGCTGAAAAACTGTTTTTT. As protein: CASSTGLAEKLFF. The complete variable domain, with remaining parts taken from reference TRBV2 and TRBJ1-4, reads EPEVTQTPSHQVTQMGQEVILRCVPISNHLYFYWYRQILGQKVEFLVSFYNNEISEKSEIFDDQFSVERPDGSNFTLKIRSTKLEDSAMYFCASSTGLAEKLFFGSGTQLSVL.

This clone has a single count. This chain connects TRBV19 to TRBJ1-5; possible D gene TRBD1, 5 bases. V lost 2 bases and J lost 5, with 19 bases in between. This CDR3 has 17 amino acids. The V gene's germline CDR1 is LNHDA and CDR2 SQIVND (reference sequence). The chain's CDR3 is CASSIMAGPRQDQPQHF. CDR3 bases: TGTGCCAGTAGTATAATGGCGGGGCCGAGGCAGGATCAGCCCCAGCATTTT.

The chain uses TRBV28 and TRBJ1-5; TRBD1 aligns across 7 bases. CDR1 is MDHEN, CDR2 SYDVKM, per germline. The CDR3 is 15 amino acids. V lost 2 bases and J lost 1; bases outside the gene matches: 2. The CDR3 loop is CASSLQGGSNQPQHF. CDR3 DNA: TGTGCCAGCAGTTTACAGGGGGGAAGCAATCAGCCCCAGCATTTT. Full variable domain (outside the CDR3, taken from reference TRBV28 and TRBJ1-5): DVKVTQSSRYLVKRTGEKVFLECVQDMDHENMFWYRQDPGLGLRLIYFSYDVKMKEKGDIPEGYSVSREKKERFSLILESASTNQTSMYLCASSLQGGSNQPQHFGDGTRLSIL.

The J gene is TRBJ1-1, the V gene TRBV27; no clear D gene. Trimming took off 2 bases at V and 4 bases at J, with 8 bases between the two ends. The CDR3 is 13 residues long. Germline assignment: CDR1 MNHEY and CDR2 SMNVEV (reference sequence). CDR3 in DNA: TGTGCCAGCAGTTTACGTGAGGTCACTGAAGCTTTCTTT. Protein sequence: CASSLREVTEAFF.

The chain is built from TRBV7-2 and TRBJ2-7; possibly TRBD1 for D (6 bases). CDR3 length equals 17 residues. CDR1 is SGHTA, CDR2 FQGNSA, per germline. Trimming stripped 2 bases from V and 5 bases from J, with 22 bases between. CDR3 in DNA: TGTGCCAGCAGCTTAAGGAGTCGGGCAGGGGTTTCAAACGAGCAGTACTTC. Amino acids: CASSLRSRAGVSNEQYF.

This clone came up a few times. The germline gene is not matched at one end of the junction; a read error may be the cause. The CDR3 DNA reads TGTGCCAGCAGCCGCGACAAAAGGCTCCCCGGGACAGGGGGCTCCCACGAGCAGTACTTC. This codes for CASSRDKRLPGTGGSHEQYF. The V call is TRBV14, the J call TRBJ2-7, with 12 positions matching TRBD1. Germline loops: CDR1 SGHDN, CDR2 FVKESK. The CDR3 runs to 20 residues.

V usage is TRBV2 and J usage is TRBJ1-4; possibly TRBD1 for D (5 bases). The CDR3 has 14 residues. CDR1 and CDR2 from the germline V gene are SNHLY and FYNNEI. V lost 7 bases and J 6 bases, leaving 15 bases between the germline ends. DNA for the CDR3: TGTGCCAGCAAGGGACTCCAGTTGGATGAAAAACTGTTTTTT. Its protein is CASKGLQLDEKLFF.

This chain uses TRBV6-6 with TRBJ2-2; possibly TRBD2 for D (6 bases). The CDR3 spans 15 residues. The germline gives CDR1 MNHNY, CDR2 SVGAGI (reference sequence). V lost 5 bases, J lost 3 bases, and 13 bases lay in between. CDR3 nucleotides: TGTGCCAGCAGTATCCGGGACTCTTACACCGGGGAGCTGTTTTTT. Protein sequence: CASSIRDSYTGELFF.

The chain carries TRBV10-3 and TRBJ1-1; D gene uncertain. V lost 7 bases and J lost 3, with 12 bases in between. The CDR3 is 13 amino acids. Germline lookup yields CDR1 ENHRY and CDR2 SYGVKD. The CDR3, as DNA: TGTGCCATCATGACGGGGTCGGACACTGAAGCTTTCTTT. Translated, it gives CAIMTGSDTEAFF.

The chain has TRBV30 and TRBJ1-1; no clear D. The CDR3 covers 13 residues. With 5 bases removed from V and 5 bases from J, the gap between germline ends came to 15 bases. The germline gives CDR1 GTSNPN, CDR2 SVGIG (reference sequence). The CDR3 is CAWVRIYGTEAFF. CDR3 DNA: TGTGCCTGGGTTAGGATCTACGGGACTGAAGCTTTCTTT. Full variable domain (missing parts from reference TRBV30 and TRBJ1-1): SQTIHQWPATLVQPVGSPLSLECTVEGTSNPNLYWYRQAAGRGLQLLFYSVGIGQISSEVPQNLSASRPQDRQFILSSKKLLLSDSGFYLCAWVRIYGTEAFFGQGTRLTVV.

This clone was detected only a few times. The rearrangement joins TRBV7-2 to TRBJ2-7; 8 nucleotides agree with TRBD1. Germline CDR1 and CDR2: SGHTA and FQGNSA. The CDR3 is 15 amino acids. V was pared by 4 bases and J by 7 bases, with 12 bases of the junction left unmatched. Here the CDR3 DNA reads TGTGCCAGCAGCTCCCCCACCCGGACAGGGTTAGAGCAGTACTTC. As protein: CASSSPTRTGLEQYF.

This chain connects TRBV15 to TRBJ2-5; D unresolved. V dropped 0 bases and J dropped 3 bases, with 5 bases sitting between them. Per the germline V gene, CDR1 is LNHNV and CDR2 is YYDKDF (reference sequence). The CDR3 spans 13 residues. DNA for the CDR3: TGTGCCACCAGCAGAGACACAGAAGAGACCCAGTACTTC. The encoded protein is CATSRDTEETQYF.

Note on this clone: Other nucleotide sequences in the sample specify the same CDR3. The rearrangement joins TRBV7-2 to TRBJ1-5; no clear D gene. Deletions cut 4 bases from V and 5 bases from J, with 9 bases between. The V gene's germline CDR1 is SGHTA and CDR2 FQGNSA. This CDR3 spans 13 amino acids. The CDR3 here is CASSSAGDQPQHF. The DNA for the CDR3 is TGTGCCAGCAGCTCCGCGGGAGATCAGCCCCAGCATTTT.

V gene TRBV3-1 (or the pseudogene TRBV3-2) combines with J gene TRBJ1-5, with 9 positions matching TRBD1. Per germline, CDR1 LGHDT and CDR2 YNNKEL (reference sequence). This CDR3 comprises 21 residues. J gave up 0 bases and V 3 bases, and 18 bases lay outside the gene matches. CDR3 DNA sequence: TGTGCCAGCAGCCACCTAGTATTAGGGACAGGGTTCGACGATAGCAATCAGCCCCAGCATTTT. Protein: CASSHLVLGTGFDDSNQPQHF.

CDR3 in amino acids: CASSEPGAGVWGTNGYTF. The CDR3 nucleotides read TGTGCCAGCAGTGAACCGGGCGCGGGGGTTTGGGGGACCAATGGCTACACCTTC. The chain is built from TRBV6-1 and TRBJ1-2; D perhaps matches TRBD1 (5 bases). Germline V gives CDR1 MNHNS, CDR2 SASEGT. Deletions cut 2 bases from V and 6 bases from J, with 25 bases between. The CDR3 consists of 18 residues.

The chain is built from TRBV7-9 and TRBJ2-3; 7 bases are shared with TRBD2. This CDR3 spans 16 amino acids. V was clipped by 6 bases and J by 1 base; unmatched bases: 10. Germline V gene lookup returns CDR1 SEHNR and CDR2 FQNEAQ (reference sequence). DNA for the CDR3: TGTGCCAGCAGGGACGACCTGGGGAGGGGCACAGATACGCAGTATTTT. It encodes CASRDDLGRGTDTQYF.

CDR3 sequence reads: CASSLEQGHYGYTF. In nucleotides, the CDR3 is TGTGCCAGCAGTTTAGAACAGGGTCACTATGGCTACACCTTC. The chain carries TRBV28 and TRBJ1-2, with D perhaps TRBD1 (6 bases). Trimming removed 2 bases at V and 3 bases at J, with 10 bases between. The V gene's germline CDR1 is MDHEN and CDR2 SYDVKM. The CDR3 extends over 14 amino acids.

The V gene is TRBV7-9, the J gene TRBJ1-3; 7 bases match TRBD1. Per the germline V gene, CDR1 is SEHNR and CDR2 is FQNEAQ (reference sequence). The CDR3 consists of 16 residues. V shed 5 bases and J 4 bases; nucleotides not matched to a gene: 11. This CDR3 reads CASSPRRTGRGNTIYF. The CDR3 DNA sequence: TGTGCCAGCAGCCCCCGAAGGACAGGCAGAGGAAACACCATATATTTT.

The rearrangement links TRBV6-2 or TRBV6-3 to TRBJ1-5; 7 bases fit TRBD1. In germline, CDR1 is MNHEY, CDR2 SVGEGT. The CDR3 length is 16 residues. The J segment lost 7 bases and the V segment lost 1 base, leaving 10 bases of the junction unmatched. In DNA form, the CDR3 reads TGTGCCAGCAGTTACTTGTCCGGGACAGCTGGCCAGCCCCAGCATTTT. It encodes CASSYLSGTAGQPQHF.

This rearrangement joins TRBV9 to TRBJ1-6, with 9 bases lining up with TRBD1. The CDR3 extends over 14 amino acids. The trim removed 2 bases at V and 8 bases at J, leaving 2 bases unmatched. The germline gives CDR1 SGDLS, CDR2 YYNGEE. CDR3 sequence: CASSVGTGHSPLHF. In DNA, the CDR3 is TGTGCCAGCAGCGTTGGGACAGGGCATTCACCCCTCCACTTT.

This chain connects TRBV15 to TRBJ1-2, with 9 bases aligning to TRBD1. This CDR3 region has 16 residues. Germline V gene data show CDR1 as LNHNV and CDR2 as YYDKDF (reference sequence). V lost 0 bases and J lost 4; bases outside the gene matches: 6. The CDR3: CATSREMGQGFYGYTF. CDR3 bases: TGTGCCACCAGCAGAGAGATGGGACAGGGATTCTATGGCTACACCTTC.

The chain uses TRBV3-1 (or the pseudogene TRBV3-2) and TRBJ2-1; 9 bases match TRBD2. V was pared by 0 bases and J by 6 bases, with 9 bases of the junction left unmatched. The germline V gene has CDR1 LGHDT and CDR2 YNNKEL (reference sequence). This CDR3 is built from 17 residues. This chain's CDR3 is CASSQDSGTSPPNEQFF. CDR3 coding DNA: TGTGCCAGCAGCCAAGACAGCGGGACTAGCCCCCCCAATGAGCAGTTCTTC.

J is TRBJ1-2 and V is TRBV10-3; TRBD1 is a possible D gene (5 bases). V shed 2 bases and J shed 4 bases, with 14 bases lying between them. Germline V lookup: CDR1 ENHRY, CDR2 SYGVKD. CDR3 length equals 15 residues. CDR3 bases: TGTGCCATCAGTGAGGCGGACACGGGTTCCTATGGCTACACCTTC. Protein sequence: CAISEADTGSYGYTF.

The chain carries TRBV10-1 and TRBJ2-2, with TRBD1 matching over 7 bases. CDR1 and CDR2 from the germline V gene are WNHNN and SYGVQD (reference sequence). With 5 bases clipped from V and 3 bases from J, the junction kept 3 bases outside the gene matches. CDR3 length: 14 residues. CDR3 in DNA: TGCGCCAGCAGTAAACAGGGGTACACCGGGGAGCTGTTTTTT. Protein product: CASSKQGYTGELFF.

The CDR3: CASSRNTGDYGYTF. As DNA, the CDR3 is TGTGCCAGCTCAAGGAATACAGGGGACTATGGCTACACCTTC. The chain is built from TRBV18 and TRBJ1-2; TRBD1 matches at 7 bases. Looked up from germline, CDR1 is KGHSH and CDR2 is LQKENI. V trimming: 5 bases; J trimming: 3 bases; junction bases outside the gene matches: 6. The CDR3 is made up of 14 amino acids.